Following are 20 T cell receptor beta chains from one sample sequenced in a study of blood T cell repertoires in COVID-19. The method was immunoSEQ multiplex PCR; TCRdb's version includes in-frame clones alone and lacks a portion of them. The table has approximately 400,000 clones, 80% to 85% seen once. The sequencing input was PBMCs or T cells enriched from blood (not recorded which). The receptors originated from a woman aged 45-65 years who had recovered from COVID-19.

The chain is built from TRBV18 and TRBJ2-3; TRBD1 matches 7 bases. The V gene end was trimmed by 2 bases and the J gene end by 6 bases; junction bases not matched to a gene: 8. Germline CDR1 and CDR2: KGHSH and LQKENI. CDR3 length: 15 amino acids. Written as DNA, the CDR3 is TGTGCCAGCTCACCATACAGACAGGGTTGGGATACGCAGTATTTT. As protein: CASSPYRQGWDTQYF.

V and J are TRBV19 and TRBJ2-2, with 14 bases matching TRBD2. The J segment lost 8 bases and the V segment lost 5 bases, leaving 13 bases of the junction unmatched. The CDR3 spans 18 residues. Germline CDR1 is LNHDA and CDR2 is SQIVND (reference sequence). CDR3: CASSGLAGGALGIGELFF. The CDR3 DNA reads as TGTGCCAGTAGTGGACTAGCGGGGGGCGCCCTAGGAATAGGGGAGCTGTTTTTT.

The J gene is TRBJ2-2, the V gene TRBV4-2; 8 bases are shared with TRBD2. V lost 1 base to trimming and J lost 6 bases; unmatched junction nucleotides: 16. The CDR3 sequence is 19 residues long. Germline assignment: CDR1 LGHNA and CDR2 YNFKEQ. DNA of the CDR3: TGTGCCAGCAGCCAAGTTAAGGGTAGCGGGGAGTTTTTTTCCGGGGAGCTGTTTTTT. The encoded protein is CASSQVKGSGEFFSGELFF.

The V and J genes are TRBV6-2 or TRBV6-3 and TRBJ2-7; 11 positions agree with TRBD1. J was trimmed by 5 bases and V by 6 bases; bases with no gene match: 9. Germline V gene sequence: CDR1 MNHEY, CDR2 SVGEGT. CDR3 size: 15 residues. CDR3 DNA sequence: TGTGCCAGCAGCAAACCGGGACAGGGGGTCAACGAGCAGTACTTC. Its protein is CASSKPGQGVNEQYF.

V and J are TRBV5-6 and TRBJ1-6; 7 bases line up with TRBD1. This CDR3 has 14 residues. The junction had 2 bases not matched to a gene; V was cut back by 3 bases and J by 5 bases. CDR1 SGHDT and CDR2 YYEEEE come from the germline V gene. CDR3 loop: CASSWGTDNSPLHF. CDR3 nucleotides: TGTGCCAGCAGCTGGGGGACAGATAATTCACCCCTCCACTTT.

The chain has TRBV7-9 and TRBJ2-7; TRBD1 matches at 7 bases. Germline V lookup: CDR1 SEHNR, CDR2 FQNEAQ (reference sequence). V shed 5 bases and J 3 bases; nucleotides not matched to a gene: 7. The CDR3 length is 14 residues. The CDR3: CASSPQQGLYEQYF. CDR3 nucleotides: TGTGCCAGCAGCCCTCAACAGGGGCTCTACGAGCAGTACTTC.

V gene TRBV7-8 combines with J gene TRBJ1-6; 7 nucleotides line up with TRBD1. This CDR3 spans 15 amino acids. Germline CDR1 SGHVS, CDR2 FQNEAQ. V dropped 5 bases and J dropped 8; count of bases not matched to a gene: 9. This chain's CDR3 is CASSPIRDRYSPLHF. DNA of the CDR3: TGTGCCAGCAGCCCCATCCGGGACAGATATTCACCCCTCCACTTT.

This chain connects TRBV7-8 to TRBJ1-1; the D gene is possibly TRBD1 (6 bases). From germline, CDR1 is SGHVS and CDR2 FQNEAQ. This CDR3 spans 15 amino acids. V shed 2 bases and J shed 0 bases, with 10 bases lying between them. The CDR3 nucleotides are TGTGCCAGCAGCTTACGGACAGTCATGAACACTGAAGCTTTCTTT. Its translation: CASSLRTVMNTEAFF.

This clone has only one observation. The V gene is TRBV7-2, the J gene TRBJ1-6; D perhaps matches TRBD1 (6 bases). This CDR3 region has 14 residues. The germline gives CDR1 SGHTA, CDR2 FQGNSA. The V and J ends lost 1 base and 9 bases respectively, with 10 bases between them. The CDR3 reads CASSLGGLRSPLHF. The CDR3 DNA reads as TGTGCCAGCAGCTTAGGGGGGCTACGTTCACCCCTCCACTTT. The variable domain in full, completed from reference TRBV7-2 and TRBJ1-6, reads GAGVSQSPSNKVTEKGKDVELRCDPISGHTALYWYRQSLGQGLEFLIYFQGNSAPDKSGLPSDRFSAERTGGSVSTLTIQRTQQEDSAVYLCASSLGGLRSPLHFGNGTRLTVT.

The chain has TRBV4-3 and TRBJ1-2; D not certain. The CDR3 covers 12 residues. With 5 bases removed from V and 2 bases from J, the gap between germline ends came to 6 bases. From germline, CDR1 is LGHNA and CDR2 YSLEER. CDR3 in DNA: TGCGCCAGCAGCAGCGGAAACTATGGCTACACCTTC. It translates to CASSSGNYGYTF.

The CDR3 DNA reads TGTGCCTGGAGTTCGGGGACAGGGGGCGATGGCTACACCTTC. Translation gives CAWSSGTGGDGYTF. This chain joins TRBV30 and TRBJ1-2; 12 bases are shared with TRBD1. V shed 2 bases and J 6 bases; nucleotides not matched to a gene: 4. Germline values: CDR1 GTSNPN, CDR2 SVGIG (reference sequence). The CDR3 runs to 14 residues.

The chain links TRBV5-1 to TRBJ1-6; D may be TRBD1 (6 bases). The CDR3 sequence is 14 residues long. The germline V and J ends were trimmed by 4 bases and 8 bases, with 13 bases remaining between them. The germline V gene encodes CDR1 SGHRS and CDR2 YFSETQ. The CDR3: CASSMTGVDSPLHF. The CDR3 DNA follows: TGCGCCAGCAGCATGACAGGCGTAGATTCACCCCTCCACTTT.

The CDR3 DNA reads TGTGCCAGCAGCTTGACGGGGCGGGGTAGCACAGATACGCAGTATTTT. Its protein product is CASSLTGRGSTDTQYF. The genes are TRBV5-8 and TRBJ2-3; D is perhaps TRBD2 (6 bases). Germline CDR1 SGHTS, CDR2 YDEGEE. V gave up 1 base and J gave up 0 bases, with 12 bases separating them. The CDR3 has 16 amino acids.

This chain links TRBV28 with TRBJ1-2; 8 bases are a match to TRBD1. Germline V gene data show CDR1 as MDHEN and CDR2 as SYDVKM. The CDR3 contains 14 residues. V lost 5 bases, J lost 4 bases, and 6 bases stayed unmatched. CDR3 nucleotide sequence: TGTGCCAGCAGTACACAGGGGGGGATCTATGGCTACACCTTC. The encoded protein is CASSTQGGIYGYTF.

This sequence joins TRBV6-5 and TRBJ2-3, with D unresolved. Trimming removed 3 bases at V and 0 bases at J, with 13 bases between. The CDR3 covers 16 residues. The V gene's germline CDR1 is MNHEY and CDR2 SVGAGI. The CDR3 here is CASSYYDGFSTDTQYF. The CDR3 nucleotides read TGTGCCAGCAGTTATTACGACGGGTTTAGCACAGATACGCAGTATTTT.

V is TRBV5-8 and J is TRBJ2-7; D may be TRBD2 (5 bases). Germline CDR1 SGHTS, CDR2 YDEGEE. The CDR3 is 15 amino acids. Between the trimmed V and J ends, which lost 1 base and 2 bases, there was a span of 13 bases. CDR3 coding DNA: TGTGCCAGCAGCTTGTCTTTGGAGAGGGCCTACGAGCAGTACTTC. Its translation is CASSLSLERAYEQYF.

The rearrangement uses TRBV9 and TRBJ2-7, with a possible D match to TRBD2 (7 bases). The CDR3 covers 14 residues. Trimming left V 3 bases short and J 2 bases short, with 12 bases between. Germline V lookup: CDR1 SGDLS, CDR2 YYNGEE. Here the CDR3 DNA reads TGTGCCAGCAGCGAGGGGGGGTCGGCCTACGAGCAGTACTTC. This codes for CASSEGGSAYEQYF.

Concerning this clone itself: In the same sample, other DNA sequences code for this CDR3. The V call is TRBV5-1, the J call TRBJ1-6; 7 bases are a match to TRBD1. The CDR3 runs 14 residues. Germline lookup yields CDR1 SGHRS and CDR2 YFSETQ. V shed 0 bases, J shed 10 bases, and the junction held 4 bases outside the gene matches. CDR3 nucleotides: TGCGCCAGCAGCTTGGGACAGGGCGGATCACCCCTCCACTTT. Residues: CASSLGQGGSPLHF.

The chain links TRBV9 to TRBJ2-1; no clear D gene. Trimming took 2 bases from V and 4 from J, leaving 10 bases between them. Germline CDR1 reads SGDLS; CDR2 reads YYNGEE. This CDR3 has 14 residues. The CDR3 reads CASSVRIRYNEQFF. CDR3 in DNA: TGTGCCAGCAGCGTTCGTATCAGGTACAATGAGCAGTTCTTC.

The CDR3 DNA follows: TGTGCCAGCAGCAACGGACTAGCGGGGATCTACGAGCAGTACTTC. This gives the protein CASSNGLAGIYEQYF. The rearrangement joins TRBV6-2 or TRBV6-3 to TRBJ2-7, with 12 bases aligning to TRBD2. CDR1 and CDR2 from the germline V gene are MNHEY and SVGEGT. This CDR3 comprises 15 residues. V dropped 6 bases and J dropped 3; count of bases not matched to a gene: 6.